This section outlines one T cell receptor beta chain sequence together with its context. Its antigen is still unknown. Nothing much larger sits one base from this clone, and base qualities are not available. V gives up 6 bases and J gives up 1 base, and the segment between their germline ends measures 15 bases. Reading the germline V gene (reference sequence) gives CDR1 DFQATT and CDR2 SNEGSKA. The CDR3, from cysteine to phenylalanine, totals 14 residues. Only the CDR3 part of the read is kept: 42 bases, read in frame from the first base. The 35 to 40 donors, aged about 6 to 90 years, were systemically healthy Caucasian individuals from Russia. Each donor gave ten milliliters of peripheral blood, collected into EDTA-treated Vacutainer tubes. Ficoll-Paque density-gradient centrifugation was used to isolate PBMCs, with at least 7 million per sample. Trizol reagent was used to extract total RNA from PBMCs, with at least 6 micrograms per sample. The percentages of naive CD45RAhigh/CD27high T cells were determined by flow cytometry on a PBMC aliquot from every donor.

The library came from 5' RACE. Sequencing used an Illumina HiSeq 2500. The second PCR ran for about 6 to 12 cycles and used a J-beta primer mix along with a sample-barcoded 5' primer. A unique molecular identifier was introduced onto each TCR beta cDNA molecule by a template-switch 5' adaptor carrying 12 random nucleotides. Each sample yielded at least 2.5 million CDR3-containing paired-end reads. First-strand cDNA was synthesized from all RNA with the Mint cDNA synthesis kit, primed by a TRBC-specific oligonucleotide. Following uracil-DNA glycosylase treatment, a first 18-cycle PCR with universal primers M1SS and BC2_uni_R was performed on all cDNA. The study's processing was this. For normalization, 1 million high-quality reads were randomly selected from each sample, with every read carrying a distinct molecular identifier. Reads sharing molecular identifiers were discarded rather than binned into consensus sequences. MiTCR, set to a Q25 quality threshold and the strictest error-elimination algorithm, was used for CDR3 identification, clonotype clustering and error correction. A nonparametric unseen species model using Euler transformation provided a lower-bound estimate of total TCR beta diversity. Clones were called with MiXCR by TCRdb after fastp trimmed the public reads at Q25, and only in-frame beta chains were retained. CDR3 protein duplicates are merged, each entry listing the most common genes and DNA. The V and J calls and clone size come from TCRdb's table, not from the authors' own analysis. The sample data list some 750,000 distinct CDR3 sequences, and approximately 21% of these were observed just once. 22% of the sample goes to the ten largest clones.

These data belong to a study of blood T cells in healthy people across ages (dated by TCRdb to the mid-2010s). A note on the overall study: In model experiments, template switching captured about one uniquely barcoded TCR beta cDNA molecule for every two T cells. The study measured age-related changes in TCR beta repertoire diversity using deep sequencing normalized with unique cDNA molecular identifiers. The donors were divided into four age groups: young (average approximately 17 years), middle-aged (about 40), aged (approximately 64) and long-lived (82). Donors of different ages were randomly distributed across sequencing lanes to avoid experimental bias. The study analyzed two additional independent replicas of 1 million unique cDNA reads from the same blood draw for two donors, one aged 18 to 30 and one aged 80 or older. Study-wide conclusions, independent of this receptor: Estimates of total diversity based on one million sequenced T cells were regarded as lower bounds and as underestimates. As age increased, observed TCR beta diversity per million T cells dropped in a roughly linear way, and a significant reduction was already evident by age around 41. Observed TCR beta diversity correlated strongly with the percentage of naive T cells measured by flow cytometry. Because profiling used bulk unsorted PBMCs, naive and antigen-experienced compartments could not be compared conclusively. Because the CMV infection status of the donors was unknown, age-related changes in expanded clonotypes may potentially have been confounded. Compared with the aged group, the long-lived group had more naive CD4+ T cells, fewer expanded clones and increased TCR diversity, suggesting age selection.

This TCR was sampled from a man between 70 and 80 years old in good health. This receptor chain uses TRBV20-1 and TRBJ2-5; D gene: possibly TRBD1, on 6 matching bases. The specimen was blood. This receptor carries the CDR3 CSAPHWTVQETQYF. Here is the DNA: TGCAGTGCACCTCACTGGACAGTCCAAGAGACCCAGTACTTC.